The present TCR beta chain was sequenced within a study of T cells in Graves' hyperthyroidism and ophthalmopathy. This sample holds PBMCs from less than 11 ml fresh peripheral blood. This clonotype was observed many times. Regions amplified from RNA transcripts were the TCR beta CDR3 regions. The primer set for the first-round RT-PCR of the TCR CDR3 was HTBI. TCRdb passed the multiplex PCR reads through MiXCR, listing each CDR3 protein once. The table has about 290,000 distinct CDR3 sequences, approximately 15% seen once. The CDR3 sequence is 14 residues long. Germline V gene data show CDR1 as KGHSH and CDR2 as LQKENI. The ends were cut back, 5 bases at V and 3 bases at J, with 13 bases in the middle.

The source of this sequence is a man aged 30-40 years with Graves' hyperthyroidism. The chain couples TRBV18 to TRBJ1-2; D remains unclear. Material: blood. CDR3 sequence reads: CASSFTETHYGYTF. For the CDR3, the DNA is TGTGCCAGCTCATTTACGGAAACTCACTATGGCTACACCTTC.